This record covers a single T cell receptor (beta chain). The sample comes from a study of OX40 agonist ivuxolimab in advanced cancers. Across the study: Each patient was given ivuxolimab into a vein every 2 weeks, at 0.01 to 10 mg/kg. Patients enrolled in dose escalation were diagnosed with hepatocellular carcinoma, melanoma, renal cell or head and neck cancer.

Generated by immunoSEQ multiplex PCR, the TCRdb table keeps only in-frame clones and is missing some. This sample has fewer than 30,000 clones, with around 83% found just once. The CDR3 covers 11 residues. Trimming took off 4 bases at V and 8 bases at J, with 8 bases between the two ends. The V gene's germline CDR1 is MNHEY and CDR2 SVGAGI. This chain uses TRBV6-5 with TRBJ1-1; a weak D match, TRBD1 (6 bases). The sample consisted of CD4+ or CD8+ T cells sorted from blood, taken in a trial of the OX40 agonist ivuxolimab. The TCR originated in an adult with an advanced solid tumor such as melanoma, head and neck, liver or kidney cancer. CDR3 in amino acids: CASSFDREAFF. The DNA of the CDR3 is TGTGCCAGCAGTTTCGACAGGGAAGCTTTCTTT.